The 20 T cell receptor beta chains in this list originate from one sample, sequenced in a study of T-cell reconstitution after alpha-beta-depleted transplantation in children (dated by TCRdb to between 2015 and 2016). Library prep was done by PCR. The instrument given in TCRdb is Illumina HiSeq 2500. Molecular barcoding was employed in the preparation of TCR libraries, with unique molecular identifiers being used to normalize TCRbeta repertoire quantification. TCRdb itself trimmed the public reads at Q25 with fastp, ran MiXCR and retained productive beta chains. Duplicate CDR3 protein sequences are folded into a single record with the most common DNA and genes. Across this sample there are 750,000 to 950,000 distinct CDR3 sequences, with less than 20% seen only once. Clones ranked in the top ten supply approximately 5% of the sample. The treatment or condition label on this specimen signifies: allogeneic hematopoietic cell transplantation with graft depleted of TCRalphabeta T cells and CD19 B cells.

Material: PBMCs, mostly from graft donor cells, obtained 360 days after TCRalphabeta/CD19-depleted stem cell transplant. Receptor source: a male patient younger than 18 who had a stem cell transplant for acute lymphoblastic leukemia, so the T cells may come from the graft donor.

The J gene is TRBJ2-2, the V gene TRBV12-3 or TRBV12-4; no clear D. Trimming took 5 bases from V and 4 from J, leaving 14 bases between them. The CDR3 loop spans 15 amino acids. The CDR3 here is CASSPLLVPTGELFF. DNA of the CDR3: TGTGCCAGCAGTCCTCTGCTCGTGCCCACCGGGGAGCTGTTTTTT.

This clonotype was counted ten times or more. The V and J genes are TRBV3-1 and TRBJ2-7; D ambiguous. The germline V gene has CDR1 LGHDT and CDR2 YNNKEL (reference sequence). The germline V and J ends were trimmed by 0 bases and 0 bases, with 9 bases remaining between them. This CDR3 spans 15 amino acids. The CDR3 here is CASSQEVSRSYEQYF. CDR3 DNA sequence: TGTGCCAGCAGCCAAGAAGTGTCCCGCTCCTACGAGCAGTACTTC.

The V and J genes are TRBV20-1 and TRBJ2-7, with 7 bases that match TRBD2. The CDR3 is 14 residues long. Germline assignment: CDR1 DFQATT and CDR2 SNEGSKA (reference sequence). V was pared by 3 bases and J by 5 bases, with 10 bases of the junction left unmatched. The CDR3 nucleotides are TGCAGTGCTAGCCAACCTGCGGGAGTCCACGAGCAGTACTTC. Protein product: CSASQPAGVHEQYF.

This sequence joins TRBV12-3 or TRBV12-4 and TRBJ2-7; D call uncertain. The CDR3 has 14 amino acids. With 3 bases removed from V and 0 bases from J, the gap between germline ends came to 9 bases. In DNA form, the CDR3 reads TGTGCCAGCAGTTTTGACGGGTTCTCCTACGAGCAGTACTTC. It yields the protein CASSFDGFSYEQYF.

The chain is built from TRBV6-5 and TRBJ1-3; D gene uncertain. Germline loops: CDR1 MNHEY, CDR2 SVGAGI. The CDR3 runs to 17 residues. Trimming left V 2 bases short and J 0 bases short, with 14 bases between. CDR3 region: CASSYHIPLGSGNTIYF. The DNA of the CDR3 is TGTGCCAGCAGTTACCATATTCCCTTGGGCTCTGGAAACACCATATATTTT.

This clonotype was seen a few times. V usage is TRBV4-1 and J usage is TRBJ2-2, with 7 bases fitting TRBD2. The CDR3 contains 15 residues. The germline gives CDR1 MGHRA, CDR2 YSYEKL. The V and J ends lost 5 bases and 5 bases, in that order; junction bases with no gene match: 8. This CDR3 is CASSSLALSTGELFF. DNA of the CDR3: TGCGCCAGCAGCTCACTAGCGCTGTCTACCGGGGAGCTGTTTTTT.

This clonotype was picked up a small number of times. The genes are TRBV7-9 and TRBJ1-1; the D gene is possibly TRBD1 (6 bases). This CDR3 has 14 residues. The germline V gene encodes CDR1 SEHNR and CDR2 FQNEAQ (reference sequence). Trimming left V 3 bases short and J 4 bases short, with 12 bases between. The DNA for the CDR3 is TGTGCCAGCAGCTTCGACAGGTATAGCACTGAAGCTTTCTTT. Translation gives CASSFDRYSTEAFF.

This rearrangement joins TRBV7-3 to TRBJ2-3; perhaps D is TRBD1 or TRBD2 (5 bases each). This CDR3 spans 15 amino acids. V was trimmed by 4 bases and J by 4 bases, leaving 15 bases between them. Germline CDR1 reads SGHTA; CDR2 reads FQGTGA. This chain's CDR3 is CASSSDGTTPDTQYF. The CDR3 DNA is TGTGCCAGCAGCTCAGACGGGACGACCCCAGATACGCAGTATTTT.

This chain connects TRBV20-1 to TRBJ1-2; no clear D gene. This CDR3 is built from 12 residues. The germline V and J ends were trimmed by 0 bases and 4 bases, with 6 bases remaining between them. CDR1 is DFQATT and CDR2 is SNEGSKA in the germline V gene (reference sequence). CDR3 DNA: TGCAGTGCTAGAGACATTATCTATGGCTACACCTTC. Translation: CSARDIIYGYTF.

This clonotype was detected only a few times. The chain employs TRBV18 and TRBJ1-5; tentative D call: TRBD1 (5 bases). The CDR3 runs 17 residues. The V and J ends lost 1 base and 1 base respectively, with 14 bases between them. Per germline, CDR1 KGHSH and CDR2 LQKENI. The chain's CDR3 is CASSPLPLAGSNQPQHF. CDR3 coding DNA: TGTGCCAGCTCACCACTACCCCTTGCAGGGAGCAATCAGCCCCAGCATTTT.

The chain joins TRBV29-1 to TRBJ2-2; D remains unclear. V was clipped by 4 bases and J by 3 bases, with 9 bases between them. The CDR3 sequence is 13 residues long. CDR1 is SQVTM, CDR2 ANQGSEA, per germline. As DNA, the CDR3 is TGCAGCGTTGCTGGCGGCTACACCGGGGAGCTGTTTTTT. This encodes CSVAGGYTGELFF.

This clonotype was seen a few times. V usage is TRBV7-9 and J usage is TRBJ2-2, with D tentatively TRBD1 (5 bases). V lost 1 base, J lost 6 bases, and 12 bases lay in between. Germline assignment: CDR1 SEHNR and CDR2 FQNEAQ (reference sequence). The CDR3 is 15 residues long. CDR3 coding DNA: TGTGCCAGCAGCTTAGTCTTTCAGGGCCCCGGGGAGCTGTTTTTT. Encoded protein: CASSLVFQGPGELFF.

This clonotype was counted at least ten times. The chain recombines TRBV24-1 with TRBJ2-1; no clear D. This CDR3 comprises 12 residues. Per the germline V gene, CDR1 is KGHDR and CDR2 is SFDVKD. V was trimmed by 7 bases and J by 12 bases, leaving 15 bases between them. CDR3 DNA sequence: TGTGCCACCAGGGACCGGTATATGGCGCAGTTCTTC. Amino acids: CATRDRYMAQFF.

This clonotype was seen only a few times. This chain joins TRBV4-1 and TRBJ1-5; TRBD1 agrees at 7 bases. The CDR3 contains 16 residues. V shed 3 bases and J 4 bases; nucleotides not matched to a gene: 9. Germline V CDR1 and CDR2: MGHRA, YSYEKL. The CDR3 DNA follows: TGCGCCAGCAGCCAGCTTGGGGACAGCCCAAATCAGCCCCAGCATTTT. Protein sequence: CASSQLGDSPNQPQHF.

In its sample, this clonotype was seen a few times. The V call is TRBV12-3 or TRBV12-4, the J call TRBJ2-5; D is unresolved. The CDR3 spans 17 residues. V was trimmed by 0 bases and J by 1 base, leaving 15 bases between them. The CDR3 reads CASSLAGRAPGQETQYF. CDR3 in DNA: TGTGCCAGCAGTTTAGCGGGAAGGGCGCCGGGCCAAGAGACCCAGTACTTC.

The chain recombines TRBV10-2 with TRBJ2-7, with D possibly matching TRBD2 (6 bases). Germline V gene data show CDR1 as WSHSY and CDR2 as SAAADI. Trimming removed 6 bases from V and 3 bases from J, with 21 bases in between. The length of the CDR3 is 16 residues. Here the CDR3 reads CASSGNPGTSIYEQYF. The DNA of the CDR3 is TGCGCCAGCAGCGGAAACCCCGGGACTTCAATCTACGAGCAGTACTTC.

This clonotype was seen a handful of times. The CDR3 region is CASRAHSGISYEQYF. CDR3 in DNA: TGCGCCAGCAGGGCCCATAGCGGGATCTCCTACGAGCAGTACTTC. V and J are TRBV4-1 and TRBJ2-7, with 8 bases lining up with TRBD2. CDR3 length: 15 residues. The junction had 7 bases not matched to a gene; V was cut back by 6 bases and J by 0 bases. Germline V lookup: CDR1 MGHRA, CDR2 YSYEKL.

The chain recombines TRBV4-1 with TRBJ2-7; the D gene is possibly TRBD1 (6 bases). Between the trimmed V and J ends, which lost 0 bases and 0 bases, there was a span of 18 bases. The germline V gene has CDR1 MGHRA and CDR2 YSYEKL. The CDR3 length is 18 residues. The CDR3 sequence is CASSQELSWVGGSYEQYF. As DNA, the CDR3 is TGCGCCAGCAGCCAAGAACTATCTTGGGTAGGGGGCTCCTACGAGCAGTACTTC.

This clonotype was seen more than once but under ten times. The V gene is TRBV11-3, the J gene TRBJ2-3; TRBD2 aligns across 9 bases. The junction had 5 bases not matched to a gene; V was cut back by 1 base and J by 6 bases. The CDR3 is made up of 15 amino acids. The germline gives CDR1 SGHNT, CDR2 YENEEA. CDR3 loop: CASSLGGLARDTQYF. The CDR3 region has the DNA TGTGCCAGCAGCTTAGGTGGACTAGCGCGGGATACGCAGTATTTT.

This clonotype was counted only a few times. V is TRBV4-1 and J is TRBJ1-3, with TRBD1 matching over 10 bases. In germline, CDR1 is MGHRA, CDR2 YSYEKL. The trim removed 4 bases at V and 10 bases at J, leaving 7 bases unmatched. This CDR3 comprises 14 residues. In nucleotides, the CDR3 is TGCGCCAGCAGCCTTCCGGGACAGGGGTGGACCATATATTTT. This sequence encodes CASSLPGQGWTIYF.